The 7 T cell receptor beta chains listed next were all sequenced from one sample in a study of blood T cell repertoires in COVID-19. Using immunoSEQ multiplex PCR, the repertoire was profiled, and TCRdb retains in-frame clones only, with some absent. The sample has approximately 400,000 clones, approximately 88% seen once. Sequenced: peripheral blood. The receptors here all came from a man in his forties or fifties with acute or convalescent COVID-19.

The V call is TRBV2, the J call TRBJ1-1; TRBD1 matches at 10 bases. Losses at the gene ends were 0 bases for V and 3 bases for J; bases not matched to a gene: 1. This CDR3 region has 15 residues. CDR1 SNHLY and CDR2 FYNNEI come from the germline V gene. The CDR3 here is CASSEAGTGDTEAFF. The CDR3 bases are TGTGCCAGCAGTGAAGCCGGGACAGGGGACACTGAAGCTTTCTTT.

The CDR3 sequence: CASSYRGQDSPLHF. In DNA form, the CDR3 reads TGTGCCAGCAGTTACAGGGGGCAAGATTCACCCCTCCACTTT. The chain employs TRBV6-6 and TRBJ1-6; 7 bases match TRBD1. CDR3 length: 14 amino acids. V shed 2 bases, J shed 8 bases, and the junction held 3 bases outside the gene matches. Germline CDR1 MNHNY, CDR2 SVGAGI (reference sequence).

Only a few counts were recorded for this clone. The V and J genes are TRBV7-9 and TRBJ2-1, with D possibly matching TRBD2 (5 bases). Trimming left V 5 bases short and J 12 bases short, with 17 bases between. The CDR3 consists of 13 residues. The germline gives CDR1 SEHNR, CDR2 FQNEAQ (reference sequence). Here the CDR3 reads CASSGSGGLWQFF. CDR3 DNA: TGTGCCAGCAGCGGCAGTGGCGGGTTGTGGCAGTTCTTC.

The chain carries TRBV6-6 and TRBJ1-2; possibly TRBD1 for D (5 bases). This CDR3 is built from 11 residues. Germline V gene lookup returns CDR1 MNHNY and CDR2 SVGAGI (reference sequence). V was clipped by 4 bases and J by 7 bases, with 7 bases between them. The chain's CDR3 is CASSSQGGYTF. CDR3 coding DNA: TGTGCCAGCAGTTCCCAGGGTGGCTACACCTTC.

The chain is built from TRBV5-4 and TRBJ2-3; TRBD2 matches at 8 bases. The trim removed 7 bases at V and 6 bases at J, leaving 13 bases unmatched. The CDR3 is made up of 15 amino acids. Looked up from germline, CDR1 is SGHNT and CDR2 is YYREEE (reference sequence). CDR3 amino acids: CASEAAGGLRDTQYF. In DNA, the CDR3 is TGTGCCAGCGAAGCGGCGGGAGGCCTTCGTGATACGCAGTATTTT. Variable domain in full (rest from reference TRBV5-4 and TRBJ2-3): ETGVTQSPTHLIKTRGQQVTLRCSSQSGHNTVSWYQQALGQGPQFIFQYYREEENGRGNFPPRFSGLQFPNYSSELNVNALELDDSALYLCASEAAGGLRDTQYFGPGTRLTVL.

This clone was seen a single time. This sequence joins TRBV28 and TRBJ1-4; tentatively, D is TRBD1 (6 bases). From germline, CDR1 is MDHEN and CDR2 SYDVKM. Trimming shortened V by 2 bases and J by 8 bases, and 12 bases separated the two germline ends. This CDR3 spans 14 amino acids. CDR3 amino acids: CASSLQGYGEKLFF. CDR3 DNA sequence: TGTGCCAGCAGTTTACAGGGGTACGGAGAAAAACTGTTTTTT.

The genes are TRBV6-6 and TRBJ1-4; D is undetermined. The CDR3 totals 13 residues. Germline V lookup: CDR1 MNHNY, CDR2 SVGAGI (reference sequence). Trimming left V 6 bases short and J 5 bases short, with 10 bases between. The CDR3 region is CASSKTENEKLFF. The CDR3 DNA follows: TGTGCCAGCAGCAAAACAGAAAATGAAAAACTGTTTTTT.